Listed below are T cell receptor gamma chains from one sample, sequenced in a study of intestinal T cells in coeliac disease. TCRdb ran CATT on the multiplex PCR reads. The table shows 880 or so gamma-chain clones, with 40% to 60% occurring only once. The sample taken for sequencing was a duodenal biopsy. Receptors were obtained from a human donor with celiac disease. The conserved cysteine and the conserved F or W are not part of the CDR3 here.

v_call	j_call	cdr3_aa
TRGV8	TRGJ1/TRGJ2	APGSPGKL
TRGV2	TRGJP2	ATWDGPFEYSSDWIKT
TRGV4	TRGJ1/TRGJ2	ATWDGPGYYKKL
TRGV4	TRGJ1/TRGJ2	ATWDGQPLYYKKL
TRGV2	TRGJ1/TRGJ2	ATWDGRGGGRSL
TRGV5	TRGJ1/TRGJ2	ATSYYKKL
TRGV11	TRGJ1/TRGJ2	ACWISSLIYKKL
TRGV2	TRGJ1/TRGJ2	ATWGRYYKKL
TRGV2	TRGJ1/TRGJ2	ATWGRRGPPDYYKKL
TRGV9	TRGJ1/TRGJ2	ALWDLLPNRKL
TRGV2	TRGJP1	AHLGPRDTTGWFKI
TRGV2	TRGJP1	ATWDGTQWTTGWFKI
TRGV8	TRGJ1/TRGJ2	ATWPPSFGKL
TRGV2	TRGJP1	ATWRRSSTTGWFKI
TRGV11	TRGJP1	ALLVRAVPLGWFKI
TRGV3	TRGJ1/TRGJ2	ATWDRLHYKKL
TRGV3	TRGJ1/TRGJ2	AHLGQATNYYKKL
TRGV8	TRGJP2	ATWDIFFSSDWIKT
TRGV2	TRGJ1/TRGJ2	ATWGRPRLEKL
TRGV8	TRGJP2	ATLLVVDWIKT
TRGV2	TRGJP1	APGTSAGGTGWFKI
TRGV11	TRGJ1/TRGJ2	ACWTDLIRKL
TRGV4	TRGJ1/TRGJ2	ATWDSEIYKKL
TRGV9	TRGJ1/TRGJ2	ALWMYYKKL
TRGV8	TRGJ1/TRGJ2	ATWDHRTNYYKKL
TRGV9	TRGJ1/TRGJ2	ALWRCRDYKKL
TRGV8	TRGJ1/TRGJ2	AHLGTSNYYKKL
TRGV10	TRGJ1/TRGJ2	AAWDSMKKL
TRGV2	TRGJP1	ATWEGTGWFKI
TRGV8	TRGJ1/TRGJ2	APGIKIVGKKL
TRGV2	TRGJ1/TRGJ2	ATWDGAGGYKKL
TRGV2	TRGJ1/TRGJ2	ATWTGTNYYKKL
TRGV8	TRGJP2	ATWDSSDWIKT
TRGV2	TRGJ1/TRGJ2	ATWDGPQEL
TRGV2	TRGJP1	ATWDERQGGTGWFKI
TRGV2	TRGJ1/TRGJ2	APGTGTNYYKKL
TRGV2	TRGJ1/TRGJ2	APPNYYKKL
TRGV2	TRGJ1/TRGJ2	ATCRHYKKL
TRGV11	TRGJ1/TRGJ2	ACWIRPPRGHGPVIYKKL
TRGV9	TRGJ1/TRGJ2	ALWEDYYKKL
TRGV4	TRGJ1/TRGJ2	ATWIPGLGIRKL
TRGV10	TRGJP1	AGVGISGWFKI
TRGV2	TRGJP2	ATSHGIVSDWIKT